Reported below is one TCR beta chain. Its antigen remains unknown. This entry is derived from a study of somatic mutations in cytotoxic T cells in rheumatoid arthritis. Study overall: Selected T-cell populations stained with V beta antibodies were isolated by flow sorting to nearly 100% purity; these included V beta1+ cells subjected to TCRB sequencing. Regarding the study as a whole: Within 8 of 65 patients, the single biggest CD8+ clone made up more than 20% of CD8+ cells. Comparison of CD8+ T-cell clonality between rheumatoid arthritis patients and age-matched healthy controls yielded no significant difference.

The data were produced by immunoSEQ multiplex PCR, yet TCRdb's version contains in-frame clones alone and is incomplete. This table has 20,000 to 25,000 clones, approximately 84% appearing once. The sample taken for sequencing was CD8+ T cells sorted from blood. The TCR originated in an adult with rheumatoid arthritis.

The chain's CDR3 is CATSERTGPYEQYF. Here the CDR3 DNA reads TGTGCCACCAGCGAGCGGACAGGGCCTTACGAGCAGTACTTC. The chain recombines TRBV15 with TRBJ2-7; 8 bases are shared with TRBD1. Trimming took 5 bases from V and 4 from J; bases not matched to a gene: 7. Germline CDR1 LNHNV, CDR2 YYDKDF (reference sequence). CDR3 length: 14 residues. The complete variable domain, with remaining parts taken from reference TRBV15 and TRBJ2-7, reads DAMVIQNPRYQVTQFGKPVTLSCSQTLNHNVMYWYQQKSSQAPKLLFHYYDKDFNNEADTPDNFQSRRPNTSFCFLDIRSPGLGDTAMYLCATSERTGPYEQYFGPGTRLTVT.